One and the same sample provided the 12 T cell receptor beta chains below, sequenced in a study of control samples from healthy donors and cancer patients. Measured with immunoSEQ multiplex PCR; TCRdb has only the in-frame clones, and not every one. The repertoire includes about 69,000 clones, about four fifths of them detected once, and 2.9% sits in the top ten. Sequencing was done on a sample of PBMCs. The source of these receptors is a woman in her forties or fifties with lung cancer.

This clone occurred a few times. The rearrangement joins TRBV2 to TRBJ1-6; 10 bases align to TRBD1. Per germline, CDR1 SNHLY and CDR2 FYNNEI. The CDR3 has 15 amino acids. The V segment lost 3 bases and the J segment 9 bases; nucleotides outside the gene matches: 5. The CDR3 nucleotides are TGTGCCAGCAGTGATTTGGGACAGGGGTTTTCACCCCTCCACTTT. Translating gives CASSDLGQGFSPLHF.

The DNA for the CDR3 is TGTGCCAGCTCACCTTCGGACAGGGAGTATGGCTACACCTTC. Residues: CASSPSDREYGYTF. The chain joins TRBV18 to TRBJ1-2; TRBD1 agrees at 8 bases. The CDR3 extends over 14 amino acids. CDR1 is KGHSH and CDR2 is LQKENI in the germline V gene. V trimming: 3 bases; J trimming: 5 bases; junction bases outside the gene matches: 5.

This sequence joins TRBV28 and TRBJ2-7; 7 nucleotides align to TRBD1. The J segment lost 7 bases and the V segment lost 8 bases, leaving 8 bases of the junction unmatched. The germline V gene has CDR1 MDHEN and CDR2 SYDVKM. This CDR3 is 12 amino acids long. The CDR3: CASGTEQREQYF. CDR3 DNA sequence: TGTGCCAGCGGGACAGAACAGCGGGAGCAGTACTTC.

The J gene is TRBJ2-7, the V gene TRBV19, with a weak D call TRBD2 (6 bases). The CDR3 is 13 residues long. Trimming removed 6 bases from V and 3 bases from J, with 12 bases in between. Germline CDR1 and CDR2: LNHDA and SQIVND (reference sequence). In DNA, the CDR3 is TGTGCCAGTAGCCCGGGACTCAGCTACGAGCAGTACTTC. Its translation is CASSPGLSYEQYF.

This clone was seen more than once but under ten times. The rearrangement uses TRBV4-1 and TRBJ1-5, with 7 bases matching TRBD1. This CDR3 is 15 amino acids long. Germline lookup yields CDR1 MGHRA and CDR2 YSYEKL. Unmatched junction bases numbered 9, after V lost 3 bases and J lost 7 bases. The DNA of the CDR3 is TGCGCCAGCAGCCAGGTCCAGGGGGAGGAGCAGCCCCAGCATTTT. Translating it yields CASSQVQGEEQPQHF.

This clone was detected only a few times. The chain has TRBV5-1 and TRBJ2-7, with D maybe TRBD2 (6 bases). CDR3 length: 14 residues. Germline V gene sequence: CDR1 SGHRS, CDR2 YFSETQ. The V gene lost 4 bases and the J gene lost 0 bases, with 11 bases spanning the gap. The CDR3 coding sequence is TGCGCCAGCAGCCTAGACGGGAGCTCCTACGAGCAGTACTTC. Amino acids: CASSLDGSSYEQYF.

The chain carries TRBV2 and TRBJ2-2, with TRBD2 matching 11 bases. The germline V gene encodes CDR1 SNHLY and CDR2 FYNNEI. CDR3 length: 15 amino acids. V trimming: 3 bases; J trimming: 5 bases; junction bases outside the gene matches: 2. Here the CDR3 reads CASSELAGGTGELFF. DNA for the CDR3: TGTGCCAGCAGTGAGCTAGCGGGGGGTACCGGGGAGCTGTTTTTT.

The chain links TRBV29-1 to TRBJ1-2, with D tentatively TRBD1 (5 bases). V lost 0 bases to trimming and J lost 1 base, with 12 bases between them. The CDR3 has 15 residues. Germline assignment: CDR1 SQVTM and CDR2 ANQGSEA. The CDR3, as DNA: TGCAGCGTTGAAGATGACCAGGGTTATAACTATGGCTACACCTTC. This encodes CSVEDDQGYNYGYTF.

The chain has TRBV14 and TRBJ1-1; the D is unclear. The ends were cut back, 3 bases at V and 4 bases at J, with 3 bases in the middle. CDR3 length: 11 amino acids. Germline CDR1 reads SGHDN; CDR2 reads FVKESK. The CDR3 loop reads CASSHFTEAFF. In DNA, the CDR3 is TGTGCCAGCAGCCATTTCACTGAAGCTTTCTTT.

CDR3 amino acids: CASRGLEAGNTIYF. The CDR3 coding sequence is TGTGCCAGCAGGGGCCTGGAGGCTGGAAACACCATATATTTT. The chain uses TRBV27 and TRBJ1-3; no clear D. The CDR3 is 14 amino acids. V lost 6 bases and J 2 bases, leaving 11 bases between the germline ends. Looked up from germline, CDR1 is MNHEY and CDR2 is SMNVEV (reference sequence).

This chain joins TRBV27 and TRBJ1-1; 7 bases are shared with TRBD1. CDR3 length: 15 residues. The germline CDR1 and CDR2 sequences are MNHEY and SMNVEV (reference sequence). Trimming cost V 5 bases and J 3 bases; bases outside gene matches: 9. CDR3 loop: CASSARQGGDTEAFF. CDR3 in DNA: TGTGCCAGCAGTGCCCGACAGGGAGGAGACACTGAAGCTTTCTTT.

The V call is TRBV19, the J call TRBJ1-1, with D uncertain. Trimming shortened V by 1 base and J by 0 bases, and 6 bases separated the two germline ends. The CDR3 length is 14 residues. In germline, CDR1 is LNHDA, CDR2 SQIVND (reference sequence). CDR3 residues: CASSIGGLNTEAFF. DNA of the CDR3: TGTGCCAGTAGTATAGGGGGTCTGAACACTGAAGCTTTCTTT.